The 10 T cell receptor beta chains given below trace back to one sample, sequenced in a study of blood T cell repertoires in COVID-19. The table came from immunoSEQ multiplex PCR; TCRdb's copy has only in-frame clones and leaves some out. The sample includes under 60,000 clones, approximately 87% seen only once; the top ten take roughly 5%. Sequenced sample: peripheral blood. The receptors derive from a human donor in a cohort sampled during active COVID-19.

The sample holds one count of this clone. As DNA, the CDR3 is TGTGCCAGCAGTCAGGACAGCCCGAACACTGAAGCTTTCTTT. This codes for CASSQDSPNTEAFF. This chain connects TRBV27 to TRBJ1-1; weak D call: TRBD1 (6 bases). The CDR3 is 14 amino acids. V lost 5 bases, J lost 1 base, and 11 bases lay in between. Germline V gene data show CDR1 as MNHEY and CDR2 as SMNVEV (reference sequence).

V and J are TRBV18 and TRBJ1-1; the D is unclear. The CDR3 has 15 amino acids. Trimming left V 0 bases short and J 7 bases short, with 15 bases between. Per the germline V gene, CDR1 is KGHSH and CDR2 is LQKENI. The CDR3 region is CASSPPTRFINEAFF. The CDR3 DNA reads as TGTGCCAGCTCACCACCGACAAGATTTATTAATGAAGCTTTCTTT.

This clone occurred a few times. The chain combines TRBV7-2 with TRBJ1-1; 8 positions agree with TRBD1. V lost 2 bases and J lost 5; bases outside the gene matches: 16. From germline, CDR1 is SGHTA and CDR2 FQGNSA. CDR3 length equals 18 residues. The CDR3 DNA is TGTGCCAGCAGCTTATCTTACGGAGGCAGGGGGCGTAATACTGAAGCTTTCTTT. It codes for CASSLSYGGRGRNTEAFF. The full variable domain, completed using reference TRBV7-2 and TRBJ1-1, is GAGVSQSPSNKVTEKGKDVELRCDPISGHTALYWYRQSLGQGLEFLIYFQGNSAPDKSGLPSDRFSAERTGGSVSTLTIQRTQQEDSAVYLCASSLSYGGRGRNTEAFFGQGTRLTVV.

In nucleotides, the CDR3 is TGTGCCAGCAGTGAGTGGGCAGGGGGCTTCAAGGAGACCCAGTACTTC. Translating it yields CASSEWAGGFKETQYF. The chain uses TRBV25-1 and TRBJ2-5, with TRBD1 matching over 8 bases. The V gene's germline CDR1 is MGHDK and CDR2 SYGVNS. With 3 bases clipped from V and 5 bases from J, the junction kept 11 bases outside the gene matches. The CDR3 has 16 amino acids. Supplemented by reference TRBV25-1 and TRBJ2-5, the full variable domain reads EADIYQTPRYLVIGTGKKITLECSQTMGHDKMYWYQQDPGMELHLIHYSYGVNSTEKGDLSSESTVSRIRTEHFPLTLESARPSHTSQYLCASSEWAGGFKETQYFGPGTRLLVL.

The chain recombines TRBV6-5 with TRBJ2-5, with 8 positions matching TRBD2. Looked up from germline, CDR1 is MNHEY and CDR2 is SVGAGI. The CDR3 extends over 14 amino acids. V was pared by 6 bases and J by 5 bases, with 8 bases of the junction left unmatched. The CDR3: CASSVGTGGETQYF. CDR3 in DNA: TGTGCCAGCAGCGTGGGGACGGGAGGGGAGACCCAGTACTTC.

This clone appeared a single time. The rearrangement links TRBV30 to TRBJ2-2; D gene uncertain. Germline V gene data show CDR1 as GTSNPN and CDR2 as SVGIG (reference sequence). The CDR3 covers 12 residues. This chain's CDR3 is CTCRRNTGELFF. Here the CDR3 DNA reads TGTACGTGCCGGAGAAACACCGGGGAGCTGTTTTTT.

The rearrangement links TRBV7-8 to TRBJ2-3, with D perhaps TRBD2 (5 bases). With 0 bases removed from V and 5 bases from J, the gap between germline ends came to 9 bases. The length of the CDR3 is 14 residues. Per the germline V gene, CDR1 is SGHVS and CDR2 is FQNEAQ. DNA for the CDR3: TGTGCCAGCAGCTTAGCGCGGGTGGTAGATACGCAGTATTTT. Residues: CASSLARVVDTQYF.

The chain has TRBV7-9 and TRBJ2-2; 12 positions match TRBD2. The CDR3 contains 16 residues. CDR1 and CDR2 from the germline V gene are SEHNR and FQNEAQ (reference sequence). J lost 1 base, V lost 3 bases, and 0 bases had no gene match. CDR3 DNA sequence: TGTGCCAGCAGCTTGGGACTAGCGGGGAACACCGGGGAGCTGTTTTTT. Its translation: CASSLGLAGNTGELFF. Using reference TRBV7-9 and TRBJ2-2 for the parts outside the CDR3, the full variable domain is DTGVSQNPRHKITKRGQNVTFRCDPISEHNRLYWYRQTLGQGPEFLTYFQNEAQLEKSRLLSDRFSAERPKGSFSTLEIQRTEQGDSAMYLCASSLGLAGNTGELFFGEGSRLTVL.

This chain links TRBV6-2 or TRBV6-3 with TRBJ2-3; TRBD2 is a possible D gene (6 bases). The CDR3 length is 15 residues. Trimming pared 5 bases from V and 4 bases from J, leaving 16 bases between. Germline loops: CDR1 MNHEY, CDR2 SVGEGT. The CDR3 DNA reads as TGTGCCAGCAGTCTCCTAACCTCGGGGGCAGATACGCAGTATTTT. It yields the protein CASSLLTSGADTQYF.

This chain uses TRBV14 with TRBJ2-5, with D tentatively TRBD2 (5 bases). The germline V gene has CDR1 SGHDN and CDR2 FVKESK. The CDR3 is 16 amino acids. V was pared by 1 base and J by 5 bases, with 17 bases between. The chain's CDR3 is CASSQGGKSRGETQYF. CDR3 sequence (DNA): TGTGCCAGCAGCCAAGGGGGAAAGAGCCGCGGGGAGACCCAGTACTTC. Full variable domain (remainder filled in from reference TRBV14 and TRBJ2-5): EAGVTQFPSHSVIEKGQTVTLRCDPISGHDNLYWYRRVMGKEIKFLLHFVKESKQDESGMPNNRFLAERTGGTYSTLKVQPAELEDSGVYFCASSQGGKSRGETQYFGPGTRLLVL.